These T cell receptor beta chains were read from a single sample in a study of T cell repertoires and Cas9 in healthy adults. This table comes from immunoSEQ multiplex PCR, and its TCRdb copy is limited to in-frame clones, with some not included. The sample holds 20,000 to 25,000 clones, 75% to 95% seen once. The material sequenced was CD4+ effector T cells (CD127+, CD25-, CD137-, CD154-) from PBMCs; culture status not recorded. Source of these receptors: a human donor in good health. The conserved cysteine and the conserved F or W are not part of the CDR3 here. The D gene is left open where the match is weak.

>TRBV5-1|TRBD2|TRBJ2-5
ASSPTQRGATQY
>TRBV6-1|TRBD2|TRBJ2-3
ASSAKRDTDTQY
>TRBV5-1|NA|TRBJ2-1
ASSLAGRGDNEQF
>TRBV27|TRBD1|TRBJ2-5
ASSPGTGGWETQY
>TRBV2|NA|TRBJ1-4
ASSERAGRTNEKLF
>TRBV5-5|TRBD1|TRBJ1-2
ASSLEGQGAYGYT
>TRBV28|TRBD1|TRBJ1-3
ASSKRTRDRGTGNTIY
>TRBV6-5|NA|TRBJ1-1
ASSPPEGEAF
>TRBV28|TRBD1|TRBJ1-6
ASSSSDRGMYSPLH
>TRBV5-1|TRBD2|TRBJ2-7
ASSLSGSSYEQY
>TRBV6-7|TRBD2|TRBJ2-7
ASSPLAGGRAYEQY
>TRBV5-1|TRBD1|TRBJ2-5
ASSPGMGQGETQY
>TRBV2|NA|TRBJ1-6
ASSVGQFSPLH
>TRBV15|TRBD1|TRBJ1-2
ATSRGMGTGVYGYT
>TRBV7-3|NA|TRBJ1-2
ASSTPGYGYT
>TRBV5-4|NA|TRBJ1-1
ASRTTGHGNTEAF
>TRBV9|TRBD1|TRBJ1-2
ASSGSPGQAYGYT
>TRBV6-1|NA|TRBJ2-7
ASSRLSEQY
>TRBV5-1|TRBD1|TRBJ2-7
ASSLGTGGNEQY
>TRBV6-5|NA|TRBJ1-1
ASSEAFRGNEAF
>TRBV7-7|NA|TRBJ2-2
ASSLVALSGELF
>TRBV2|NA|TRBJ2-6
ASSDISGSGANVLT
>TRBV11-2|TRBD2|TRBJ2-2
ASSLVLLAGGSGELF
>TRBV5-1|TRBD1|NA
ASGNRGYEQY
>TRBV11-1|TRBD2|TRBJ2-7
ASSLTRTSGYEQY
>TRBV2|TRBD1|TRBJ2-7
ASRVWYQGAGEQY
>TRBV5-1|NA|TRBJ1-1
ASSLAVQVEAF
>TRBV30|NA|TRBJ1-1
AWRVRGDTEAF
>TRBV19|NA|TRBJ1-5
ASSIGQLHSNQPQH
>TRBV11-2|NA|TRBJ2-1
ASSKTGQPLYRF